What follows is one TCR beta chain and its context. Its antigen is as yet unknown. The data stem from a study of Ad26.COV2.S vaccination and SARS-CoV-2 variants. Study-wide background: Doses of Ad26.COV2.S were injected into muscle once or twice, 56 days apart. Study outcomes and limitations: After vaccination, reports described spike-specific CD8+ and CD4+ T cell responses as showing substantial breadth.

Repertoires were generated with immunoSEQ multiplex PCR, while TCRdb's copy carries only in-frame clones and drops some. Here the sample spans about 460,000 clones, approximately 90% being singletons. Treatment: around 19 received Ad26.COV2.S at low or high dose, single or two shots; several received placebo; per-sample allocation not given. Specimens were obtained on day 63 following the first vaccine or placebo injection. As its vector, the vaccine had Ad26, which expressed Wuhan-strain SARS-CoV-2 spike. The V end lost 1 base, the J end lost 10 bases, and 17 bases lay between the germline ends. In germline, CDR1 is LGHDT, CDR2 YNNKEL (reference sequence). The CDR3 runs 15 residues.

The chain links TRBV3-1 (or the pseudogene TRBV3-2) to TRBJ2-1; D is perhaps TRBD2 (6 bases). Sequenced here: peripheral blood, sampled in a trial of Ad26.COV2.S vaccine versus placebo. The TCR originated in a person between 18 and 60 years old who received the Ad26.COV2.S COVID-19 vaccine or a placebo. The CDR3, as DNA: TGTGCCAGCAGCCAAGCTCTACTACTAGCATGGGAGCAGTTCTTC. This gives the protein CASSQALLLAWEQFF.